A single sample is the source of the 5 T cell receptor beta chains below, sequenced in a study of blood T cell repertoires in COVID-19. Repertoires were generated with immunoSEQ multiplex PCR, while TCRdb's copy carries only in-frame clones and drops some. The sample shows a few hundred thousand clones, about four fifths of them seen only once. Sequencing input: peripheral blood. The receptors stem from a person aged 65-85 years with COVID-19, enrolled during active disease.

In its sample, this clone was seen a few times. The chain couples TRBV7-2 to TRBJ1-5; 9 nucleotides line up with TRBD1. Trimming at V came to 5 bases and at J to 6 bases, leaving 14 bases not matched to a gene. The CDR3 loop spans 17 amino acids. Germline lookup yields CDR1 SGHTA and CDR2 FQGNSA. The DNA for the CDR3 is TGTGCCAGCAGCCTAAGATTACCGGGACAGGGCTTTCAGCCCCAGCATTTT. Protein: CASSLRLPGQGFQPQHF.

The chain uses TRBV19 and TRBJ2-7, with no clear D. CDR1 and CDR2 (germline): LNHDA, SQIVND (reference sequence). Trimming pared 3 bases from V and 3 bases from J, leaving 9 bases between. This CDR3 comprises 13 residues. CDR3 residues: CASSISESYEQYF. The CDR3 coding sequence is TGTGCCAGTAGTATCAGCGAGAGCTACGAGCAGTACTTC. Combining the CDR3 with reference TRBV19 and TRBJ2-7 gives the whole variable domain DGGITQSPKYLFRKEGQNVTLSCEQNLNHDAMYWYRQDPGQGLRLIYYSQIVNDFQKGDIAEGYSVSREKKESFPLTVTSAQKNPTAFYLCASSISESYEQYFGPGTRLTVT.

CDR3 DNA sequence: TGTGCCAGCAGCGCGGGACTAGCGGGATATTCCGCCGGGGAGCTGTTTTTT. This gives the protein CASSAGLAGYSAGELFF. The genes are TRBV9 and TRBJ2-2, with 13 bases aligning to TRBD2. The CDR3 sequence is 17 residues long. The V and J ends lost 3 bases and 6 bases, in that order; junction bases with no gene match: 8. Germline assignment: CDR1 SGDLS and CDR2 YYNGEE.

The chain uses TRBV19 and TRBJ2-5; TRBD1 matches at 8 bases. The CDR3 is 14 amino acids. V lost 3 bases to trimming and J lost 4 bases; unmatched junction nucleotides: 4. CDR1 and CDR2 from the germline V gene are LNHDA and SQIVND (reference sequence). CDR3 DNA: TGTGCCAGTAGTATCCAGGGGGCGAGAGAGACCCAGTACTTC. This encodes CASSIQGARETQYF.

The chain is built from TRBV7-3 and TRBJ2-7, with D perhaps TRBD1 (5 bases). Germline-derived CDR1 and CDR2 are SGHTA and FQGTGA. Trimming took off 2 bases at V and 3 bases at J, with 14 bases between the two ends. The CDR3 sequence is 15 residues long. CDR3 loop: CASSLDSKPLYEQYF. CDR3 in DNA: TGTGCCAGCAGCTTAGACAGCAAGCCCCTCTACGAGCAGTACTTC.